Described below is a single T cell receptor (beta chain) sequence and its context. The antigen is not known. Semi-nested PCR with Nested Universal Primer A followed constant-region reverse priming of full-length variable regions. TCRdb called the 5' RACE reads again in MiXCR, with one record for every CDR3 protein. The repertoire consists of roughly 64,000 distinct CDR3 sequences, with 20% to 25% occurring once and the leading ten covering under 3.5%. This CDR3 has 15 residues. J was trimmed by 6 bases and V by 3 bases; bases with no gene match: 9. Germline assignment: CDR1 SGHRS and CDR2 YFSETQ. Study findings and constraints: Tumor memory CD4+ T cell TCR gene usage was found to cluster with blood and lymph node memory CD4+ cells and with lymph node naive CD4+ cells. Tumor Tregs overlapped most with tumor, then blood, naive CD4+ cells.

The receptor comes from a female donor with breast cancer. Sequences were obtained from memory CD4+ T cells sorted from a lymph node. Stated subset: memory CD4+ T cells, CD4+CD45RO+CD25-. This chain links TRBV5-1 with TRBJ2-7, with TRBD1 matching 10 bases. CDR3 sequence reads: CASSSKLGQGFEQYF. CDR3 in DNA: TGCGCCAGCAGCTCAAAGTTGGGACAGGGGTTCGAGCAGTACTTC.